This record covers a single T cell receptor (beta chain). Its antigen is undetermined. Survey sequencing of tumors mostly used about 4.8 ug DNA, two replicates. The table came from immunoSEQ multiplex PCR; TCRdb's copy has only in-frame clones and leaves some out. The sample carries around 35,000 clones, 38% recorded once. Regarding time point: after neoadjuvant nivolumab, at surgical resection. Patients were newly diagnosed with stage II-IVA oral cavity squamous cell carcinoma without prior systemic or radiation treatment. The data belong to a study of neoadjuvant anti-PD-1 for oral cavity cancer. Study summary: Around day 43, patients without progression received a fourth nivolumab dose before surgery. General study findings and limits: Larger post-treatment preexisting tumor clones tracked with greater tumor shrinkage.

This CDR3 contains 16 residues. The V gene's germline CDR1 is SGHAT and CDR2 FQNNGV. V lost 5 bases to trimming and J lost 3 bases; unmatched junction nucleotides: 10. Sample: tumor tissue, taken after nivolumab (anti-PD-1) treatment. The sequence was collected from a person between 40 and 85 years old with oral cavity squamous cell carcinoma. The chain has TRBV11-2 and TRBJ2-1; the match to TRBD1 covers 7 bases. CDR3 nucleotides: TGTGCCAGCAGCCCATTGACAGGGTCCGACTACAATGAGCAGTTCTTC. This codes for CASSPLTGSDYNEQFF.